This is a list of T cell receptor beta chains from one sample in a study of T cells in Graves' hyperthyroidism and ophthalmopathy. TCRdb re-analysed the multiplex PCR reads in MiXCR, keeping a single row per CDR3 protein. The sample has roughly 800,000 distinct CDR3 sequences; approximately 40% are singletons. The sequenced material came from blood. The receptors derive from a man between 18 and 35 years old with Graves' hyperthyroidism. CDR3s include the opening cysteine and the closing phenylalanine or tryptophan. A D gene is named only where the DNA matches it firmly. Clone size is not always given. Where it is, it says once, few, many or a class for expanded clones.

TRBD1,TRBJ1-1,TRBV29-1,-,TGCAGCGTCCACAGGGGGACCGAAGCTTTCTTT,CSVHRGTEAFF
TRBD2,TRBJ2-7,TRBV4-1,-,TGCGCCAGCAGTCGGACTAGCGGGGTATACGAGCAGTACTTC,CASSRTSGVYEQYF
-,TRBJ1-1,TRBV10-3,-,TGTGCCATCAGTGAGCCGGGGGGGGACCCTGAAGCTTTCTTT,CAISEPGGDPEAFF
TRBD1,TRBJ2-7,TRBV15,many,TGTGCCACCAGCAGAGATGTGCCGGGACAGGGGACCGACGAGCAGTACTTC,CATSRDVPGQGTDEQYF
-,TRBJ2-2,TRBV29-1,-,TGCAGCGTTGAAACGGCCAGCGGGGAGCTGTTTTTT,CSVETASGELFF
-,TRBJ2-1,TRBV2,-,TGTGCCAGCAGTCTGGGGAGTGAGCAGTTCTTC,CASSLGSEQFF
-,TRBJ2-1,TRBV20-1,-,TGCAGTGCTAGAGGCCCCCCACTCTATGAGCAGTTCTTC,CSARGPPLYEQFF
-,TRBJ1-5,TRBV7-9,few,TGTGCCAGCAGCCAAACCGGACCCAATCAGCCCCAGCATTTT,CASSQTGPNQPQHF
TRBD2,TRBJ2-7,TRBV4-2,few,TGTGCCAGCAGCCAAGAGTCGTTAGCGGGACGAGAGCAGTACTTC,CASSQESLAGREQYF
-,TRBJ1-1,TRBV10-3,many,TGTGCCATCAGTGAAGGGGGTAACACTGAAGCTTTCTTT,CAISEGGNTEAFF
-,TRBJ1-1,TRBV5-4,few,TGTGCCAGCAGCTTGGTAGGGACACTTAACACTGAAGCTTTCTTT,CASSLVGTLNTEAFF
-,TRBJ2-6,TRBV29-1,-,TGCAGCTTCCGCCCTGGGGCCAACGTCCTGACTTTC,CSFRPGANVLTF
-,TRBJ2-7,TRBV9,-,TGTGCCAGCAGCCATTTAGAGGGATACGAGCAGTACTTC,CASSHLEGYEQYF
-,TRBJ1-4,TRBV7-8,many,TGTGCCAGCCGGTGGGGATCTAATGAAAAACTGTTTTTT,CASRWGSNEKLFF
TRBD1,TRBJ1-2,TRBV7-9,-,TGTGCCAGCAGCTTCCGGGACAGGGGCGGCTACACCTTC,CASSFRDRGGYTF
TRBD2,TRBJ2-7,TRBV20-1,-,TGCAGTGCTAGAGATCGGGCTAGCGGGGTTCCCTACGAGCAGTACTTC,CSARDRASGVPYEQYF
-,TRBJ2-7,TRBV9,-,TGTGCCAGCAGTCCCGGACTGGAGCCCTACGAGCAGTACTTC,CASSPGLEPYEQYF
-,TRBJ1-1,TRBV25-1,many,TGTGCCAGCGAAGACACCCCGGACACTGAAGCTTTCTTT,CASEDTPDTEAFF
TRBD2,TRBJ2-5,TRBV29-1,-,TGCAGCGTTGGAGCGGGAGGAGGGCGAGAGACCCAGTACTTC,CSVGAGGGRETQYF
-,TRBJ1-6,TRBV9,many,TGTGCCAGCAGCGTACAGACGGGCGATAATTCACCCCTCCACTTT,CASSVQTGDNSPLHF
-,TRBJ1-6,TRBV12-3/TRBV12-4,many,TGTGCCAGCTCCTCCCCTGGGTCTTCAGCCCTCCACTTT,CASSSPGSSALHF
-,TRBJ2-7,TRBV29-1,-,TGCAGCGTTGGGAGGGGGCCTCACGAGCAGTACTTC,CSVGRGPHEQYF
-,TRBJ2-5,TRBV6-5,many,TGTGCCAGCACCCTGACAGAGTACCAAGAGACCCAGTACTTC,CASTLTEYQETQYF
TRBD1,TRBJ1-1,TRBV29-1,-,TGCAGCGTTGGGGGGACAGCCGACACTGAAGCTTTCTTT,CSVGGTADTEAFF
-,TRBJ1-1,TRBV20-1,many,TGCAGTGCTAGAGATCGGTGGAGCCTTGAAGCTTTCTTT,CSARDRWSLEAFF
-,TRBJ2-7,TRBV10-2,many,TGCGCCAGCAGCGCGCAGGGAAGGAACTACGAGCAGTACTTC,CASSAQGRNYEQYF
-,TRBJ1-1,TRBV29-1,many,TGCAGCGTTGAAGACAGCATTGAAGCTTTCTTT,CSVEDSIEAFF
TRBD1,TRBJ1-4,TRBV4-1,-,TGCGCCAGCAGCCATGGAACCGGGACAGGGGATGAAAAACTGTTTTTT,CASSHGTGTGDEKLFF